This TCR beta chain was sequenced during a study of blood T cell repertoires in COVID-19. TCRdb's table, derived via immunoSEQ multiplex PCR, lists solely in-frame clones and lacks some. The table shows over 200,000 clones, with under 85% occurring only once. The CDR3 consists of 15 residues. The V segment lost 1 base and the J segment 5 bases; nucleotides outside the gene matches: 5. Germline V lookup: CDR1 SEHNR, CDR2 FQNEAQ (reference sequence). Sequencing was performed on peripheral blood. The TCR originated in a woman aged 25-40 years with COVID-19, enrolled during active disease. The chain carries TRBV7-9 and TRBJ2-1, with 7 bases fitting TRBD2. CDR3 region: CASSLGPSGNNEQFF. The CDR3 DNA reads TGTGCCAGCAGCTTAGGCCCTAGCGGCAACAATGAGCAGTTCTTC.